This entry describes one T cell receptor beta chain. Its antigen is not yet known. No qualities accompany the bases; no much larger clone lies one base away. Library creation used the immunoSEQ multiplex PCR assay. Some 9.9 x 10^4 TCR templates per sample were assayed by the deep sequencing platform. Genomic DNA extracted from sorted T cells was used for TCRbeta CDR3 sequencing. For the original study's pipeline: The R programming language was used for clonal analysis of TCRbeta CDR3 data. Alloreactive CD4+ and CD8+ clones were identified by comparing unstimulated samples to CFSE-low samples taken after the reaction. Regulatory or non-regulatory origin was assigned to alloreactive CD4+ clones by matching of sequences to sorted unstimulated Treg and non-Treg repertoires. Imported from immuneACCESS, the table was reduced by TCRdb to in-frame sequences with V and J called. These copies leave out some clones; in studies compared against another copy, an unresolved V gene accounts for under half, and the cause of the remainder is not known. V, J and clone size were drawn from that table, and D and trimming were deduced from the DNA. The sample records 90,000 to 120,000 clones, 94% of which are singletons. The ten largest clones represent under 0.65% of the sample.

These data are taken from a study of siplizumab effects on memory and regulatory T cells (dated by TCRdb to between 2018 and 2021). About the study as a whole: The study examined how the anti-CD2 antibody siplizumab affects alloreactive T-cell subsets in allogeneic mixed lymphocyte reactions built from human PBMCs.

Sorted unstimulated T cells and proliferating T cells recovered from mixed lymphocyte reactions were subjected to TCRbeta CDR3 sequencing. Fresh whole blood from around eleven HLA-typed healthy donors served as the source for isolating PBMCs. Unstimulated CD4+ regulatory T cells were FACS-sorted to map the origin of alloreactive clones. V and J lose 3 bases and 6 bases, and a span of 16 bases separates them. The germline V gene gives CDR1 as KGHSH and CDR2 as LQKENI. The CDR3 contains 15 residues, cysteine and phenylalanine counted. CDR3 DNA is the only sequence kept; it has 45 bases, read in frame from the first base. The paper's findings and limits, for the study overall: Greater diversity appeared to be present in unstimulated naive T cells than in memory T cells, and a substantial contribution to the alloresponse seemed to be made by naive cells. For roughly 75-96% of proliferating CD4+ or CD8+ clones, no naive or memory phenotype could be assigned. Sequences below about 10^-5 frequency were poorly captured, so only a minor fraction of alloreactive clones could be mapped to unstimulated subsets. Siplizumab significantly reduced the cumulative frequency of alloreactive sequences traceable to unstimulated CD4+ memory T cells. Whether proliferating Tregs from siplizumab cultures actually had suppressive function was not functionally confirmed. Of the alloreactive CD4+ clones that could be mapped, the Treg-derived share averaged approximately 69% with siplizumab compared with about 25% in control reactions.

This sequence originates from a human donor in good health. Here the chain combines TRBV18 and TRBJ2-3; the D gene remains uncertain. The material sequenced was Tregs sorted from blood. The DNA sequence reads TGTGCCAGCTCACCGGTGGGTACGAACACGGATACGCAGTATTTT. Translated, it gives CASSPVGTNTDTQYF.